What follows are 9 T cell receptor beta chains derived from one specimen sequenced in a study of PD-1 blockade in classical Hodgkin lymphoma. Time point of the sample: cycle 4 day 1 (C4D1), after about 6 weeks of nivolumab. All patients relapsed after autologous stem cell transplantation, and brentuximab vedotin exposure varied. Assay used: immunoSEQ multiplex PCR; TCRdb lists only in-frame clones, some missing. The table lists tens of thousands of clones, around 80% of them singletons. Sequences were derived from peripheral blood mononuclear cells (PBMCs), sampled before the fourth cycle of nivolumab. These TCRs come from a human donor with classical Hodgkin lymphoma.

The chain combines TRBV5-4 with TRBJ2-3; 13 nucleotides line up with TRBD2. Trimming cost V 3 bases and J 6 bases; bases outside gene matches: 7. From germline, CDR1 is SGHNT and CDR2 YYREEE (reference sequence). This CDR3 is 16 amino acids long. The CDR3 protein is CASSSRLAGGPDTQYF. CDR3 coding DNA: TGTGCCAGCAGCTCCCGACTAGCGGGAGGTCCCGATACGCAGTATTTT.

The CDR3 loop is CASSSGKGTDTQYF. Here the CDR3 DNA reads TGCGCCAGCAGCTCAGGGAAGGGCACAGATACGCAGTATTTT. The gene calls are TRBV4-1 and TRBJ2-3, with D possibly being TRBD1 (5 bases). Trimming stripped 5 bases from V and 1 base from J, with 10 bases between. The germline CDR1 and CDR2 sequences are MGHRA and YSYEKL. The CDR3 extends over 14 amino acids.

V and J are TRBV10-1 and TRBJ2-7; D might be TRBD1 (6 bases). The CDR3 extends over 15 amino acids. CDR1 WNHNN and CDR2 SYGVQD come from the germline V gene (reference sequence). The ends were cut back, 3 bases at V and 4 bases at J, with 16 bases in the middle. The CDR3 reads CASSEGGPGVYEQYF. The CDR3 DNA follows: TGCGCCAGCAGTGAAGGCGGGCCAGGGGTTTACGAGCAGTACTTC.

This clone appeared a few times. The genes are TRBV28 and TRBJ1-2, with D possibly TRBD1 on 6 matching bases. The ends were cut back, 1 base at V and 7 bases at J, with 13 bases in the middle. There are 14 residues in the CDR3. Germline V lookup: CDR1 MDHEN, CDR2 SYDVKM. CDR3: CASSLSGGAGGYTF. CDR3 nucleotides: TGTGCCAGCAGTTTATCTGGGGGCGCGGGTGGCTACACCTTC.

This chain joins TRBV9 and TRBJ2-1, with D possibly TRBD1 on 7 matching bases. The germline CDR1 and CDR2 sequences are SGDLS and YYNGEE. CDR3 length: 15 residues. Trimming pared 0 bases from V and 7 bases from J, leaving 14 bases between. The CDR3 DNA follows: TGTGCCAGCAGCGTAGGCGGGACAGTTTTGAATGAGCAGTTCTTC. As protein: CASSVGGTVLNEQFF.

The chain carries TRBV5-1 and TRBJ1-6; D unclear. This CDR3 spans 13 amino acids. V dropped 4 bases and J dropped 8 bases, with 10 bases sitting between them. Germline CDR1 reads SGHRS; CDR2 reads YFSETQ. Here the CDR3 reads CASSLQFHSPLHF. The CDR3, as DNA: TGCGCCAGCAGCCTACAGTTCCATTCACCCCTCCACTTT.

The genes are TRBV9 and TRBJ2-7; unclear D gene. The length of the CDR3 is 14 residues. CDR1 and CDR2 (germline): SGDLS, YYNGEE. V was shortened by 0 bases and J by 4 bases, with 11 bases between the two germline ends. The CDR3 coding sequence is TGTGCCAGCAGCGTAGGACCCCAGCCTTACGAGCAGTACTTC. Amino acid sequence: CASSVGPQPYEQYF.

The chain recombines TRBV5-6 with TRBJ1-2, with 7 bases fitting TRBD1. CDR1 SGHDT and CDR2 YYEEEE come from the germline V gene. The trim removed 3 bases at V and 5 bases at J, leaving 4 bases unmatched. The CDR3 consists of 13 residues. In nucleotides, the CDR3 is TGTGCCAGCAGCTATAGACAGGGATATGGCTACACCTTC. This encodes CASSYRQGYGYTF.

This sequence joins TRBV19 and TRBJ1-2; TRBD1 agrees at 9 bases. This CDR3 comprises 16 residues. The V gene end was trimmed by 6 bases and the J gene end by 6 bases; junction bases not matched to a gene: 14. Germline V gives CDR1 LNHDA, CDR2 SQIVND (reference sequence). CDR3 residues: CASRGFPGQGADGYTF. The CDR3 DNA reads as TGTGCCAGTAGGGGATTCCCGGGACAGGGAGCGGATGGCTACACCTTC.